Shown below are 19 T cell receptor beta chains from a single sample sequenced in a study of Ad26.COV2.S vaccination and SARS-CoV-2 variants. The treatment is: roughly 20 received Ad26.COV2.S at low or high dose, single or two shots; several received placebo; per-sample allocation not given. Sampling happened 63 days after the first vaccine or placebo injection. Data came from immunoSEQ multiplex PCR; TCRdb stores just in-frame clones and leaves some out. The sample has under 600,000 clones, 80% to 90% seen once. The sequencing here drew on peripheral blood, taken in a trial of Ad26.COV2.S vaccine versus placebo. These receptors were collected from a person aged 18 to 65 who received the Ad26.COV2.S COVID-19 vaccine or a placebo.

The chain is built from TRBV28 and TRBJ2-2; tentatively, D is TRBD1 or TRBD2 (5 bases each). CDR3 length equals 16 residues. Looked up from germline, CDR1 is MDHEN and CDR2 is SYDVKM. V shed 5 bases and J shed 4 bases, with 17 bases lying between them. CDR3 coding DNA: TGTGCCAGCAGTCCGAACCGGGACGGAGTCACCGGGGAGCTGTTTTTT. Its translation: CASSPNRDGVTGELFF.

The gene calls are TRBV19 and TRBJ2-7, with 9 nucleotides matching TRBD2. The CDR3 runs 14 residues. The germline CDR1 and CDR2 sequences are LNHDA and SQIVND (reference sequence). V gave up 8 bases and J gave up 4 bases; unmatched junction bases: 9. The CDR3 sequence is CASSDLTSGYEQYF. DNA for the CDR3: TGTGCCAGTTCTGATTTGACTAGCGGTTACGAGCAGTACTTC.

The chain uses TRBV6-5 and TRBJ2-7; D not resolved. The CDR3 extends over 14 amino acids. V dropped 7 bases and J dropped 0 bases, with 13 bases sitting between them. Per the germline V gene, CDR1 is MNHEY and CDR2 is SVGAGI. The CDR3 region is CASTYDGTSYEQYF. In nucleotides, the CDR3 is TGTGCCAGCACCTACGACGGAACCTCCTACGAGCAGTACTTC.

The genes are TRBV9 and TRBJ2-5; D might be TRBD2 (6 bases). This CDR3 region has 16 residues. In germline, CDR1 is SGDLS, CDR2 YYNGEE. V shed 0 bases and J shed 0 bases, with 12 bases lying between them. CDR3 nucleotide sequence: TGTGCCAGCAGCGTAGGGCTCGGGAGCCACCAAGAGACCCAGTACTTC. This gives the protein CASSVGLGSHQETQYF.

J is TRBJ2-3 and V is TRBV28; no definite D call. The CDR3 contains 12 residues. V was pared by 6 bases and J by 8 bases, with 12 bases between. The V gene's germline CDR1 is MDHEN and CDR2 SYDVKM. The CDR3 reads CASRLSSGTQYF. The DNA of the CDR3 is TGTGCCAGCAGGCTATCGTCTGGTACGCAGTATTTT.

The V and J genes are TRBV11-2 and TRBJ1-3; D not resolved. V was pared by 1 base and J by 0 bases, with 10 bases between. CDR3 length: 16 residues. Germline V gene lookup returns CDR1 SGHAT and CDR2 FQNNGV. The CDR3 loop reads CASSLVPSSSGNTIYF. The CDR3 DNA sequence: TGTGCCAGCAGCTTAGTCCCCAGCAGCTCTGGAAACACCATATATTTT. The whole variable domain, filled in from reference TRBV11-2 and TRBJ1-3, reads EAGVAQSPRYKIIEKRQSVAFWCNPISGHATLYWYQQILGQGPKLLIQFQNNGVVDDSQLPKDRFSAERLKGVDSTLKIQPAKLEDSAVYLCASSLVPSSSGNTIYFGEGSWLTVV.

J is TRBJ1-5 and V is TRBV12-3 or TRBV12-4, with TRBD1 matching 7 bases. After removal of 7 bases from V and 9 bases from J, the junction contained 6 bases not matched to a gene. The CDR3 is 12 amino acids. The CDR3 DNA reads as TGTGCCAGCACCTCGGACAGGAGGCCCCAGCATTTT. Residues: CASTSDRRPQHF.

The DNA for the CDR3 is TGTGCCAGCAGTAGCCTCAGGGTATCGGGTTCACCCCTCCACTTT. It specifies CASSSLRVSGSPLHF. The chain is built from TRBV7-9 and TRBJ1-6, with a possible D match to TRBD1 (5 bases). This CDR3 region has 15 residues. V was cut by 6 bases and J by 9 bases, with 18 bases left in between. Germline V gives CDR1 SEHNR, CDR2 FQNEAQ (reference sequence).

This rearrangement joins TRBV7-8 to TRBJ2-7; the D is unclear. The CDR3 is made up of 12 amino acids. V dropped 2 bases and J dropped 13 bases, with 15 bases sitting between them. The V gene's germline CDR1 is SGHVS and CDR2 FQNEAQ. Here the CDR3 DNA reads TGTGCCAGCAGCTTATTGGTGACCGAGTATTACTTC. Translation gives CASSLLVTEYYF.

Concerning this clone: Within the sample, other DNA sequences also encode this same CDR3. The genes are TRBV3-1 (or the pseudogene TRBV3-2) and TRBJ2-7; a weak D match, TRBD2 (6 bases). With 4 bases removed from V and 2 bases from J, the gap between germline ends came to 12 bases. CDR1 is LGHDT and CDR2 is YNNKEL in the germline V gene (reference sequence). The length of the CDR3 is 14 residues. CDR3 bases: TGTGCCAGCAGCCCCGGGACTGGGCCCTACGAGCAGTACTTC. Protein product: CASSPGTGPYEQYF.

This clone was counted only a few times. This chain uses TRBV9 with TRBJ1-6, with D hard to call. Germline CDR1 SGDLS, CDR2 YYNGEE. There are 15 residues in the CDR3. Trimming stripped 4 bases from V and 7 bases from J, with 15 bases between. This CDR3 reads CASSSTGVSNSPLHF. DNA for the CDR3: TGTGCCAGCAGCTCGACCGGGGTCTCGAATTCACCCCTCCACTTT.

The table lists this clone with a count of one. The chain couples TRBV6-2 or TRBV6-3 to TRBJ2-7, with D perhaps matching TRBD1 (5 bases). The CDR3 has 17 residues. Germline loops: CDR1 MNHEY, CDR2 SVGEGT. V lost 4 bases, J lost 3 bases, and 22 bases lay in between. The CDR3 loop reads CASSSNVGHQGIYEQYF. For the CDR3, the DNA is TGTGCCAGCAGTTCCAATGTAGGGCATCAGGGAATCTACGAGCAGTACTTC.

V is TRBV6-5 and J is TRBJ2-7; D possibly corresponds to TRBD1 (6 bases). Germline loops: CDR1 MNHEY, CDR2 SVGAGI. V lost 2 bases and J lost 4, with 9 bases in between. This CDR3 has 13 amino acids. The CDR3: CASSYNREYEQYF. For the CDR3, the DNA is TGTGCCAGCAGTTACAACAGGGAATACGAGCAGTACTTC.

There are a few counts of this clone. J is TRBJ1-6 and V is TRBV7-9; perhaps TRBD1 as D (5 bases). CDR3 size: 12 residues. V lost 11 bases and J 7 bases, leaving 12 bases between the germline ends. CDR1 is SEHNR, CDR2 FQNEAQ, per germline (reference sequence). The CDR3 DNA is TGTGCCTACGGGACGGAAAATTCACCCCTCCACTTT. This codes for CAYGTENSPLHF.

The J gene is TRBJ2-2, the V gene TRBV6-4; 12 nucleotides line up with TRBD1. The CDR3 sequence is 16 residues long. The V gene end was trimmed by 4 bases and the J gene end by 4 bases; junction bases not matched to a gene: 4. Germline CDR1 is MRHNA and CDR2 is SNTAGT. CDR3: CASSGGTGGRTGELFF. CDR3 coding DNA: TGTGCCAGCAGTGGCGGGACAGGGGGCCGCACCGGGGAGCTGTTTTTT.

The chain is built from TRBV11-3 and TRBJ2-5; 14 bases are shared with TRBD2. The CDR3 has 17 amino acids. Losses at the gene ends were 3 bases for V and 4 bases for J; bases not matched to a gene: 7. Germline V gene lookup returns CDR1 SGHNT and CDR2 YENEEA. DNA of the CDR3: TGTGCCAGCAGCTTGGGCGGGACTAGCGGGAGTGCAGAGACCCAGTACTTC. Translated, it gives CASSLGGTSGSAETQYF.

The V and J genes are TRBV28 and TRBJ2-5; 10 bases map to TRBD2. Trimming cost V 6 bases and J 3 bases; bases outside gene matches: 4. The V gene's germline CDR1 is MDHEN and CDR2 SYDVKM. CDR3 length equals 14 residues. The chain's CDR3 is CASRPSGSKETQYF. CDR3 sequence (DNA): TGTGCCAGCAGGCCTAGCGGGAGTAAAGAGACCCAGTACTTC. Full variable domain (missing parts from reference TRBV28 and TRBJ2-5): DVKVTQSSRYLVKRTGEKVFLECVQDMDHENMFWYRQDPGLGLRLIYFSYDVKMKEKGDIPEGYSVSREKKERFSLILESASTNQTSMYLCASRPSGSKETQYFGPGTRLLVL.

V usage is TRBV21-1 and J usage is TRBJ2-2; the table names TRBD1, a call not compared with the DNA. TRBV21-1 is a listed pseudogene. CDR3 length: 16 amino acids. The CDR3 loop reads CASSKGTLSRTGELFF. The DNA for the CDR3 is TGTGCCAGCAGCAAAGGGACACTAAGTCGCACCGGGGAGCTGTTTTTT.

The chain recombines TRBV19 with TRBJ1-1; D is unclear. The CDR3 extends over 12 amino acids. V lost 4 bases and J 8 bases, leaving 11 bases between the germline ends. Per the germline V gene, CDR1 is LNHDA and CDR2 is SQIVND (reference sequence). The CDR3 nucleotides read TGTGCCAGTAGTAGTAGGGCGGTGGAAGCTTTCTTT. Translated, it gives CASSSRAVEAFF.